These T cell receptor beta chains were read from a single sample in a study of blood T cell repertoires in COVID-19. The data were produced by immunoSEQ multiplex PCR, yet TCRdb's version contains in-frame clones alone and is incomplete. Of 80,000 or so clones in the sample, more than 80% were seen once. The sequencing sample was made of peripheral blood. The source of these receptors is a woman aged 80 or older with acute or convalescent COVID-19. Both conserved end residues are part of each CDR3. D genes are given only for firm matches. Clone size is not always given. Where it is, it says once, few, many or a class for expanded clones.

d_gene: NA; abundance: NA; j_gene: TRBJ1-2; v_gene: TRBV19; CDR3aa: CASSMGAPLYGYTF; CDR3nt: TGTGCCAGTAGTATGGGAGCTCCCCTCTATGGCTACACCTTC
d_gene: NA; abundance: few; j_gene: TRBJ2-7; v_gene: TRBV11-3; CDR3aa: CASSLDQGGSYEQYF; CDR3nt: TGTGCCAGCAGCTTAGATCAAGGGGGCTCCTACGAGCAGTACTTC
d_gene: NA; abundance: NA; j_gene: TRBJ2-7; v_gene: TRBV11-2; CDR3aa: CASSLARVEQYF; CDR3nt: TGTGCCAGCAGCTTAGCCAGGGTTGAGCAGTACTTC
d_gene: NA; abundance: NA; j_gene: TRBJ2-3; v_gene: TRBV30; CDR3aa: CAWNPTGESTDTQYF; CDR3nt: TGTGCCTGGAACCCGACGGGAGAAAGCACAGATACGCAGTATTTT
d_gene: TRBD1; abundance: once; j_gene: TRBJ1-2; v_gene: TRBV2; CDR3aa: CAAGTGGGYGYTF; CDR3nt: TGTGCCGCAGGGACAGGGGGCGGCTATGGCTACACCTTC
d_gene: NA; abundance: NA; j_gene: TRBJ1-2; v_gene: TRBV10-3; CDR3aa: CAISESTQVYTF; CDR3nt: TGTGCCATCAGTGAGTCGACGCAGGTCTACACCTTC
d_gene: TRBD1; abundance: few; j_gene: TRBJ1-1; v_gene: TRBV27; CDR3aa: CASSLSLGQGAPDTEAFF; CDR3nt: TGTGCCAGCAGTTTATCCCTCGGACAGGGGGCCCCAGACACTGAAGCTTTCTTT
d_gene: NA; abundance: NA; j_gene: TRBJ1-1; v_gene: TRBV6-1; CDR3aa: CASSESRVTEAFF; CDR3nt: TGTGCCAGCAGTGAATCCAGGGTCACTGAAGCTTTCTTT
d_gene: NA; abundance: NA; j_gene: TRBJ1-5; v_gene: TRBV5-4; CDR3aa: CASSLSGGTPQPQHF; CDR3nt: TGTGCCAGCAGCTTGTCCGGGGGTACCCCTCAGCCCCAGCATTTT
d_gene: NA; abundance: NA; j_gene: TRBJ1-2; v_gene: TRBV6-6; CDR3aa: CASSKRDSNYGYTF; CDR3nt: TGTGCCAGCAGCAAACGGGATTCGAACTATGGCTACACCTTC
d_gene: TRBD1; abundance: NA; j_gene: TRBJ1-2; v_gene: TRBV30; CDR3aa: CALDRADGYTF; CDR3nt: TGTGCCTTGGACAGGGCCGATGGCTACACCTTC
d_gene: NA; abundance: NA; j_gene: TRBJ2-1; v_gene: TRBV24-1; CDR3aa: CATSENSGQISSYNEQFF; CDR3nt: TGTGCCACCAGTGAGAACAGCGGACAGATTAGCTCCTACAATGAGCAGTTCTTC
d_gene: TRBD1; abundance: NA; j_gene: TRBJ2-5; v_gene: TRBV24-1; CDR3aa: CATSEAGGLKETQYF; CDR3nt: TGTGCCACCAGTGAGGCAGGGGGCCTTAAAGAGACCCAGTACTTC
d_gene: TRBD1; abundance: NA; j_gene: TRBJ2-2; v_gene: TRBV7-7; CDR3aa: CASSPTGTGHTGELFF; CDR3nt: TGTGCTAGCAGCCCAACCGGGACAGGTCACACCGGGGAGCTGTTTTTT
d_gene: TRBD2; abundance: NA; j_gene: TRBJ2-3; v_gene: TRBV10-3; CDR3aa: CAAQKAGGQTDTQYF; CDR3nt: TGTGCCGCCCAGAAGGCGGGGGGGCAGACAGATACGCAGTATTTT
d_gene: TRBD1; abundance: NA; j_gene: TRBJ1-2; v_gene: TRBV30; CDR3aa: CAWKGQGYYGYTF; CDR3nt: TGTGCCTGGAAGGGACAGGGCTACTATGGCTACACCTTC
d_gene: TRBD1; abundance: NA; j_gene: TRBJ2-2; v_gene: TRBV3-1/TRBV3-2; CDR3aa: CASSRLTGGRAGELFF; CDR3nt: TGTGCCAGCAGTCGCTTGACAGGGGGCCGGGCCGGGGAGCTGTTTTTT
d_gene: NA; abundance: NA; j_gene: TRBJ1-1; v_gene: TRBV19; CDR3aa: CASYEQGAVEAFF; CDR3nt: TGTGCCAGTTATGAACAGGGTGCAGTTGAAGCTTTCTTT
d_gene: NA; abundance: NA; j_gene: TRBJ1-5; v_gene: TRBV7-2; CDR3aa: CASSLMTDNQPQHF; CDR3nt: TGTGCCAGCAGCCTAATGACAGACAATCAGCCCCAGCATTTT
d_gene: NA; abundance: NA; j_gene: TRBJ2-3; v_gene: TRBV27; CDR3aa: CASSLKPSPRADTQYF; CDR3nt: TGTGCCAGCAGTTTAAAGCCCTCTCCCAGGGCAGATACGCAGTATTTT
d_gene: TRBD1; abundance: NA; j_gene: TRBJ2-3; v_gene: TRBV10-3; CDR3aa: CAISSGQDYTDTQYF; CDR3nt: TGTGCCATCAGTTCGGGACAGGACTACACAGATACGCAGTATTTT
d_gene: NA; abundance: NA; j_gene: TRBJ1-1; v_gene: TRBV5-1; CDR3aa: CASSQNTANTEAFF; CDR3nt: TGCGCCAGCAGCCAAAACACCGCGAACACTGAAGCTTTCTTT
d_gene: TRBD2; abundance: NA; j_gene: TRBJ2-1; v_gene: TRBV11-2; CDR3aa: CASSLVERGSNEQFF; CDR3nt: TGTGCCAGCAGCTTAGTGGAGCGGGGGTCGAATGAGCAGTTCTTC
d_gene: NA; abundance: NA; j_gene: TRBJ1-2; v_gene: TRBV9; CDR3aa: CASSVVGAYYGYTF; CDR3nt: TGTGCCAGCAGCGTAGTCGGTGCCTACTATGGCTACACCTTC
d_gene: NA; abundance: NA; j_gene: TRBJ2-3; v_gene: TRBV9; CDR3aa: CASSISGDTQYF; CDR3nt: TGTGCCAGCAGCATTAGTGGAGATACGCAGTATTTT
d_gene: NA; abundance: NA; j_gene: TRBJ2-4; v_gene: TRBV7-2; CDR3aa: CASSFAGRKGNIQYF; CDR3nt: TGTGCCAGCAGCTTCGCGGGGAGAAAGGGAAACATTCAGTACTTC
d_gene: NA; abundance: NA; j_gene: TRBJ2-1; v_gene: TRBV27; CDR3aa: CASSFGLNEQFF; CDR3nt: TGTGCCAGCAGTTTCGGTTTGAATGAGCAGTTCTTC
d_gene: NA; abundance: NA; j_gene: TRBJ2-5; v_gene: TRBV3-1/TRBV3-2; CDR3aa: CASSQEGVVQETQYF; CDR3nt: TGTGCCAGCAGCCAAGAAGGGGTTGTGCAAGAGACCCAGTACTTC
d_gene: NA; abundance: NA; j_gene: TRBJ1-3; v_gene: TRBV30; CDR3aa: CAWRSSSGNTIYF; CDR3nt: TGTGCCTGGAGGTCCAGCTCTGGAAACACCATATATTTT
d_gene: TRBD1; abundance: NA; j_gene: TRBJ1-4; v_gene: TRBV28; CDR3aa: CASTSGGTGGEKLFF; CDR3nt: TGTGCCAGCACCTCAGGAGGGACAGGGGGCGAAAAACTGTTTTTT
d_gene: NA; abundance: NA; j_gene: TRBJ1-1; v_gene: TRBV10-3; CDR3aa: CATGGGEGSTEAFF; CDR3nt: TGTGCCACGGGGGGCGGGGAGGGGAGCACTGAAGCTTTCTTT
d_gene: NA; abundance: NA; j_gene: TRBJ1-1; v_gene: TRBV7-3; CDR3aa: CASSSRSGLNTEAFF; CDR3nt: TGTGCCAGCAGCTCACGTTCGGGATTGAACACTGAAGCTTTCTTT
d_gene: TRBD2; abundance: NA; j_gene: TRBJ2-1; v_gene: TRBV28; CDR3aa: CASSTGGYNEQFF; CDR3nt: TGTGCCAGCAGTACCGGGGGGTACAATGAGCAGTTCTTC
d_gene: TRBD2; abundance: NA; j_gene: TRBJ2-2; v_gene: TRBV10-3; CDR3aa: CATAPQGTSIVSGELFF; CDR3nt: TGTGCCACCGCTCCACAAGGGACTAGCATTGTTTCGGGGGAGCTGTTTTTT
d_gene: NA; abundance: NA; j_gene: TRBJ1-1; v_gene: TRBV7-3; CDR3aa: CASSSKNTEAFF; CDR3nt: TGTGCCAGCAGCTCCAAGAACACTGAAGCTTTCTTT
d_gene: NA; abundance: many; j_gene: TRBJ2-3; v_gene: TRBV5-4; CDR3aa: CASSLDSQDPSTDTQYF; CDR3nt: TGTGCCAGCAGCTTGGACAGCCAAGACCCTAGCACAGATACGCAGTATTTT
d_gene: NA; abundance: NA; j_gene: TRBJ1-4; v_gene: TRBV3-1/TRBV3-2; CDR3aa: CASSQREGGQTYEKLFF; CDR3nt: TGTGCCAGCAGCCAAAGGGAGGGGGGCCAGACCTACGAAAAACTGTTTTTT
d_gene: TRBD1; abundance: NA; j_gene: TRBJ1-2; v_gene: TRBV6-5; CDR3aa: CASSYSGQGYGYTF; CDR3nt: TGTGCCAGCAGTTACTCGGGACAGGGCTATGGCTACACCTTC
d_gene: NA; abundance: NA; j_gene: TRBJ2-3; v_gene: TRBV5-6; CDR3aa: CASSLGLTASTDTQYF; CDR3nt: TGTGCCAGCAGCTTAGGACTAACCGCTAGCACAGATACGCAGTATTTT
d_gene: TRBD2; abundance: NA; j_gene: TRBJ2-5; v_gene: TRBV19; CDR3aa: CASSIRGGFGETQYF; CDR3nt: TGTGCCAGTAGTATCCGCGGGGGGTTCGGTGAGACCCAGTACTTC
d_gene: NA; abundance: NA; j_gene: TRBJ1-5; v_gene: TRBV6-2/TRBV6-3; CDR3aa: CASSYGGRVQPQHF; CDR3nt: TGTGCCAGCAGTTACGGAGGGAGGGTACAGCCCCAGCATTTT
d_gene: NA; abundance: NA; j_gene: TRBJ2-5; v_gene: TRBV7-2; CDR3aa: CASSLANRGGPGQETQYF; CDR3nt: TGTGCCAGCAGCTTAGCGAATCGTGGGGGCCCTGGACAAGAGACCCAGTACTTC
d_gene: NA; abundance: NA; j_gene: TRBJ1-5; v_gene: TRBV2; CDR3aa: CASVDRTGGNQPQHF; CDR3nt: TGTGCCAGCGTCGACAGGACCGGCGGCAATCAGCCCCAGCATTTT
d_gene: TRBD2; abundance: NA; j_gene: TRBJ2-5; v_gene: TRBV5-4; CDR3aa: CASSLSGGGETQYF; CDR3nt: TGTGCCAGCAGCTTGAGCGGGGGGGGAGAGACCCAGTACTTC
d_gene: NA; abundance: NA; j_gene: TRBJ1-2; v_gene: TRBV5-1; CDR3aa: CASSLAGEGYTF; CDR3nt: TGCGCCAGCAGCTTGGCAGGGGAGGGCTACACCTTC
d_gene: NA; abundance: NA; j_gene: TRBJ2-5; v_gene: TRBV21-1; CDR3aa: CASSNQGLYF; CDR3nt: TGTGCCAGCAGCAATCAGGGCTTGTACTTC
d_gene: TRBD1; abundance: NA; j_gene: TRBJ2-1; v_gene: TRBV5-1; CDR3aa: CASSLARGPNEQFF; CDR3nt: TGCGCCAGCAGCTTGGCCAGGGGGCCCAATGAGCAGTTCTTC
d_gene: NA; abundance: NA; j_gene: TRBJ2-7; v_gene: TRBV2; CDR3aa: CASSEAQGDEQYF; CDR3nt: TGTGCCAGCAGTGAAGCTCAGGGTGACGAGCAGTACTTC
d_gene: NA; abundance: NA; j_gene: TRBJ1-2; v_gene: TRBV7-2; CDR3aa: CASSLGREDGYTF; CDR3nt: TGTGCCAGCAGCTTAGGAAGGGAGGATGGCTACACCTTC
d_gene: TRBD1; abundance: NA; j_gene: TRBJ1-2; v_gene: TRBV11-3; CDR3aa: CASSLGGQGAGYGYTF; CDR3nt: TGTGCCAGCAGCTTAGGAGGACAGGGTGCGGGCTATGGCTACACCTTC
d_gene: NA; abundance: NA; j_gene: TRBJ1-1; v_gene: TRBV15; CDR3aa: CATSRDPGVEAFF; CDR3nt: TGTGCCACCAGCAGGGATCCAGGGGTTGAAGCTTTCTTT
d_gene: NA; abundance: NA; j_gene: TRBJ2-1; v_gene: TRBV11-2; CDR3aa: CASRSYASFYNEQFF; CDR3nt: TGTGCCAGCAGATCTTACGCGAGCTTTTACAATGAGCAGTTCTTC
d_gene: TRBD2; abundance: NA; j_gene: TRBJ2-3; v_gene: TRBV7-9; CDR3aa: CASSLLAGGHDTQYF; CDR3nt: TGTGCCAGCAGTCTTCTAGCGGGGGGGCACGATACGCAGTATTTT
d_gene: TRBD1; abundance: NA; j_gene: TRBJ2-7; v_gene: TRBV4-1; CDR3aa: CASSHPGQGASYEQYF; CDR3nt: TGCGCCAGCAGCCACCCGGGACAGGGGGCTTCCTACGAGCAGTACTTC
d_gene: NA; abundance: NA; j_gene: TRBJ1-2; v_gene: TRBV3-1/TRBV3-2; CDR3aa: CASSQRAPEQGGYGYTF; CDR3nt: TGTGCCAGCAGCCAAAGGGCCCCGGAACAGGGCGGGTATGGCTACACCTTC
d_gene: TRBD2; abundance: few; j_gene: TRBJ2-3; v_gene: TRBV6-5; CDR3aa: CASSYGSGRDTDTQYF; CDR3nt: TGTGCCAGCAGTTACGGGTCAGGGAGGGACACAGATACGCAGTATTTT
d_gene: TRBD1; abundance: many; j_gene: TRBJ1-1; v_gene: TRBV19; CDR3aa: CASRWGRQGYTEAFF; CDR3nt: TGTGCCAGTAGATGGGGTCGACAGGGCTACACTGAAGCTTTCTTT